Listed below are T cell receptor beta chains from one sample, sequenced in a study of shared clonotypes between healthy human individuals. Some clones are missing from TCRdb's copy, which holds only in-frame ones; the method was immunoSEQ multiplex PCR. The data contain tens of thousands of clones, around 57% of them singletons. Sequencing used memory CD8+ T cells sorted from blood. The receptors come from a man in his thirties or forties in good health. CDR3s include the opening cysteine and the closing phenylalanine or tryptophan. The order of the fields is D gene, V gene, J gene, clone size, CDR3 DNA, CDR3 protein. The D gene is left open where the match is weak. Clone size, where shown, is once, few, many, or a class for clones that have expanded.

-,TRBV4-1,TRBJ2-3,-,TGCGCCAGCAGCCAAACAAGGGGGGGCACAGATACGCAGTATTTT,CASSQTRGGTDTQYF
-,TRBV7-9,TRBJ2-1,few,TGTGCCAGCAGCTTGCCCGCAGGGAGAGATGAGCAGTTCTTC,CASSLPAGRDEQFF
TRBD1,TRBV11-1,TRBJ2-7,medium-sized,TGTGCCAGCAGCTCCTCGGACAGGGGTACCTACGAGCAGTACTTC,CASSSSDRGTYEQYF
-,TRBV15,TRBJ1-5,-,TGTGCCACCAGCAGAGAACAGAACCGGCCCCAGCATTTT,CATSREQNRPQHF
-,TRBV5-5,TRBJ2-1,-,TGTGCCAGCAGCAACAGGGAGGCCCCTTCCAATGAGCAGTTCTTC,CASSNREAPSNEQFF
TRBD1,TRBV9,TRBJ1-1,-,TGTGCCAGCAGCGACTCCGGGACAGATGAAGCTTTCTTT,CASSDSGTDEAFF
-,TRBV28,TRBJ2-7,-,TGTGCCAGCAGAGGTAGCGGGACAGGGCTACTTAGTGGGCGCACCTACGAGCAGTACTTC,CASRGSGTGLLSGRTYEQYF
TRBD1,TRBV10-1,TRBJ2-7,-,TGCGCCAGCAGTGGTGGGACAGGGAGCGAGCAGTACTTC,CASSGGTGSEQYF
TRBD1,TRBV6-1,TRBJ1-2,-,TGTGCCAGCAGTGAAGCGGCCCCTGGGACAGTTTTTCCCTATGGCTACACCTTC,CASSEAAPGTVFPYGYTF
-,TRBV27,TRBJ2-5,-,TGTGCCAGCAGTTTATTGGGCAACCAAGAGACCCAGTACTTC,CASSLLGNQETQYF
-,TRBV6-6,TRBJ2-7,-,TGTGCCAGCAGTTCCGGGGCCTACTACGAGCAGTACTTC,CASSSGAYYEQYF
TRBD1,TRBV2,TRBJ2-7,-,TGTGCCAGCAGTGAAGCCCGGGACAGGGGGTACGAGCAGTACTTC,CASSEARDRGYEQYF
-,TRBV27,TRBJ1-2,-,TGTGCCAGCAGTTTGGGGGGGGCCAACTATGGCTACACCTTC,CASSLGGANYGYTF
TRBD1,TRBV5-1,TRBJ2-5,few,TGCGCCAGCAGCTTGACCGGACAGGGGGAGGGAGAGACCCAGTACTTC,CASSLTGQGEGETQYF
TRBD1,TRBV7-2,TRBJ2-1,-,TGTGCCAGCAGTCACCCGGACAGGGCGGCCTACAATGAGCAGTTCTTC,CASSHPDRAAYNEQFF
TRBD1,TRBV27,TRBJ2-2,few,TGTGCCAGCAGTCTAACAGGGGTTGGGACCGGGGAGCTGTTTTTT,CASSLTGVGTGELFF
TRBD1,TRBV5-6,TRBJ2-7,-,TGTGCCAGCAGCTTCGGACAGGGGGCGGGTGAGCAGTACTTC,CASSFGQGAGEQYF
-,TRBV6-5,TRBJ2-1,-,TGTGCCAGCAGTTACTCGGTGCAGGGATACAATGAGCAGTTCTTC,CASSYSVQGYNEQFF
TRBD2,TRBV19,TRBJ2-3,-,TGTGCCAGTAGTACCATGAGTAGCGGGATACCAGATACGCAGTATTTT,CASSTMSSGIPDTQYF
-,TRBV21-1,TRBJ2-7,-,TGTGCCAGCAGCAAAAGGGGGACAGGCTACGAGCAGTACTTC,CASSKRGTGYEQYF
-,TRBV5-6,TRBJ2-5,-,TGTGCCAGCAGGCCGGGAGTGGATGGGACCCAGTACTTC,CASRPGVDGTQYF
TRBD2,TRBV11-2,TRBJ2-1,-,TGTGCCAGCAGCTCCCCGACTAGCGGATTGACCCAGTTCTTC,CASSSPTSGLTQFF
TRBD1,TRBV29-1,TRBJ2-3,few,TGCAGCGTTGAAGAGGCGGACAGGGAGTATTTT,CSVEEADREYF
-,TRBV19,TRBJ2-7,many,TGTGCCAGTAGTGCCGGCTCCTACGAGCAGTACTTC,CASSAGSYEQYF
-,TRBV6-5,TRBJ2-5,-,TGTGCCAGCAGCCCCCTGACAGGCCCCCAGACCCAGTACTTC,CASSPLTGPQTQYF
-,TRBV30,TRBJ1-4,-,TGTGCCTGGAGTGGTCAGTTTATTGAAAAACTGTTTTTT,CAWSGQFIEKLFF
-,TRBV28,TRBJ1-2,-,TGTGCCAGCAGTCAGGACCTATCCTATGGCTACACCTTC,CASSQDLSYGYTF
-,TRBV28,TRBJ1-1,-,TGTGCCAGCAGTGGCCGGGGTCCTGAAGCTTTCTTT,CASSGRGPEAFF
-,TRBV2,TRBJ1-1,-,TGTGCCAGCAGTGAAGAGAAAGCCTACACTGAAGCTTTCTTT,CASSEEKAYTEAFF
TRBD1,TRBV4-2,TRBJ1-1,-,TGTGCCAGCAGCCCCGGGACAGGGAGCCAGAGCACTGAAGCTTTCTTT,CASSPGTGSQSTEAFF
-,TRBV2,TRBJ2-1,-,TGTGCCAGCAGTGGTGGGGATGTCTCCTACAATGAGCAGTTCTTC,CASSGGDVSYNEQFF
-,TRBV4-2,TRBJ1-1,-,TGTGCCAGCAGTCCCGGGGGGCAGATGAACACTGAAGCTTTCTTT,CASSPGGQMNTEAFF
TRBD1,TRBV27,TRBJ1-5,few,TGTGCCAGTAGTCCCTGGACAGGCAAAAATCAGCCCCAGCATTTT,CASSPWTGKNQPQHF
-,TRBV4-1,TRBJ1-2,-,TGCGCCAGCAGCCCCATCGTTGGCACCTCTGGTGGCTACACCTTC,CASSPIVGTSGGYTF
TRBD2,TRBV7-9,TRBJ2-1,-,TGTGCCAGCAGCTTAGCTAGCGGGAGGCTCTACAATGAGCAGTTCTTC,CASSLASGRLYNEQFF
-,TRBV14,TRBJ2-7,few,TGTGCCAGCAGCCAGGGGGGGACAGCGGTCTCCTACGAGCAGTACTTC,CASSQGGTAVSYEQYF
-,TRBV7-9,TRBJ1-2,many,TGTGCCAGCAGCTCTTACGTAGAAGCTAGCGGCTATGGCTACACCTTC,CASSSYVEASGYGYTF
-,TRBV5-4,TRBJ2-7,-,TGTGCCAGCAGCCTTGGCCCTAACTACGAGCAGTACTTC,CASSLGPNYEQYF
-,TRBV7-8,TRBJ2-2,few,TGTGCCAGCCGGAACCCGTGGGCCCCGAGCGGCGGGGAGCTGTTTTTT,CASRNPWAPSGGELFF
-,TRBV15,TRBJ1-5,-,TGTGCCACCAGCAGAGATCGAGCACAGAATCAGCCCCAGCATTTT,CATSRDRAQNQPQHF
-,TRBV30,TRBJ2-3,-,TGTGCCTGGAGTGTCGGGGCTAGCACAGATACGCAGTATTTT,CAWSVGASTDTQYF
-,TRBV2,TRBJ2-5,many,TGTGCCAGCAGTCTGACGGAAGAGACCCAGTACTTC,CASSLTEETQYF
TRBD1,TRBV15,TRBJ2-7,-,TGTGCCACCAGCAGTGGACAGGGCTACGAGGACGAGCAGTACTTC,CATSSGQGYEDEQYF
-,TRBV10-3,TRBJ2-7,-,TGTGCCATCAGTGAGGGTGGGCCCCCCGGCCCCTACGAGCAGTACTTC,CAISEGGPPGPYEQYF
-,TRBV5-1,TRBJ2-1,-,TGCGCCAGCAGCCGAACTTACAATGAGCAGTTCTTC,CASSRTYNEQFF
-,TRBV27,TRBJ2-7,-,TGTGCCAGCAGAGCCCCGGCAGGGCCCTACGAGCAGTACTTC,CASRAPAGPYEQYF
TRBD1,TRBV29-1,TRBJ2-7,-,TGCAGCGCTTACTTCAGGGGGCGCGGGTACGAGCAGTACTTC,CSAYFRGRGYEQYF
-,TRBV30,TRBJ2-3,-,TGTGCCTGGACGCCCGGTGCTAGCACAGATACGCAGTATTTT,CAWTPGASTDTQYF
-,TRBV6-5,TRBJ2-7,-,TGTGCCAGCAGTTACTCGGAGGGAGGTTACGAGCAGTACTTC,CASSYSEGGYEQYF